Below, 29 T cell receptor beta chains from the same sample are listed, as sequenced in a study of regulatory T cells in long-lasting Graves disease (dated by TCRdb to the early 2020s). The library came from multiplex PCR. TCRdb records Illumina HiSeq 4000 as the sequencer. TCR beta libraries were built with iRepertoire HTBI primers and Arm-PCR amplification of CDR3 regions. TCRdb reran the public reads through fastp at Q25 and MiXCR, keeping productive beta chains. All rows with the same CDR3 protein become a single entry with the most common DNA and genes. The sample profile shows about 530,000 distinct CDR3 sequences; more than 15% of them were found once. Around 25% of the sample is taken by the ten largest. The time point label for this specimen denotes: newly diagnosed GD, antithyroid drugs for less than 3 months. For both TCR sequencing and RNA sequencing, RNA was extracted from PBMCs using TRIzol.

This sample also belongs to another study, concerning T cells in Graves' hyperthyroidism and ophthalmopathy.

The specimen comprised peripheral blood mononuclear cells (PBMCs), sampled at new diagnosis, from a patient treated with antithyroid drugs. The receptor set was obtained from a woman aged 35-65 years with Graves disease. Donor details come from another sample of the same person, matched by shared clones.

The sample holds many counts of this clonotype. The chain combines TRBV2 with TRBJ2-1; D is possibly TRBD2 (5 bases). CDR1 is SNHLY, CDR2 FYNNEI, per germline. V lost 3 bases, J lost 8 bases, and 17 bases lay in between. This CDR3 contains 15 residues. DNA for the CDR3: TGTGCCAGCAGTGAGGTCCCGGGGAGTGGCGATGAGCAGTTCTTC. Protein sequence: CASSEVPGSGDEQFF.

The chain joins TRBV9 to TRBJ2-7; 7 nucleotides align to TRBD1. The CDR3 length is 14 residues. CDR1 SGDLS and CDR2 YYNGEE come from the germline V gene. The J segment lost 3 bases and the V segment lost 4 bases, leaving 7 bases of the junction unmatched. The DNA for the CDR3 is TGTGCCAGCAGCACGACGGGACAGCTCTACGAGCAGTACTTC. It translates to CASSTTGQLYEQYF.

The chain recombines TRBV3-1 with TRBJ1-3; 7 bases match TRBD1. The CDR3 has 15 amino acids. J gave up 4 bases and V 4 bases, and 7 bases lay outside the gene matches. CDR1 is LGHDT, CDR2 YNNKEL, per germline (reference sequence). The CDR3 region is CASSRSQGPGNTIYF. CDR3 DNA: TGTGCCAGCAGCCGATCACAGGGGCCGGGAAACACCATATATTTT.

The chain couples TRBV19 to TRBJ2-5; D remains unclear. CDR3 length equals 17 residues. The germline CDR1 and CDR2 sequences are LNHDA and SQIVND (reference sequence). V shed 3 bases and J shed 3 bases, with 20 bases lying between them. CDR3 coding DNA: TGTGCCAGTAGTATTGCTCTGCAGGTGGTTACTAAAGAGACCCAGTACTTC. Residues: CASSIALQVVTKETQYF. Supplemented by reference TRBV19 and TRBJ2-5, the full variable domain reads DGGITQSPKYLFRKEGQNVTLSCEQNLNHDAMYWYRQDPGQGLRLIYYSQIVNDFQKGDIAEGYSVSREKKESFPLTVTSAQKNPTAFYLCASSIALQVVTKETQYFGPGTRLLVL.

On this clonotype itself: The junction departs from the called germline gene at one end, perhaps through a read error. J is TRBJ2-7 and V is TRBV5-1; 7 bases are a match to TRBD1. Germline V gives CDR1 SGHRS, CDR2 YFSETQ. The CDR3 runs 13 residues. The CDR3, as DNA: TGTGCCAGCAGCTTGCCAGGGACAGTCGAGCAGTACTTC. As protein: CASSLPGTVEQYF.

The chain's CDR3 is CASRLRVGGANVLTF. The CDR3 bases are TGTGCCAGCCGCCTCCGAGTTGGAGGGGCCAACGTCCTGACTTTC. V and J are TRBV6-2 or TRBV6-3 and TRBJ2-6; D is unclear. Trimming cost V 8 bases and J 4 bases, with 15 bases left between them. This CDR3 is built from 15 residues. Germline-derived CDR1 and CDR2 are MNHEY and SVGEGT.

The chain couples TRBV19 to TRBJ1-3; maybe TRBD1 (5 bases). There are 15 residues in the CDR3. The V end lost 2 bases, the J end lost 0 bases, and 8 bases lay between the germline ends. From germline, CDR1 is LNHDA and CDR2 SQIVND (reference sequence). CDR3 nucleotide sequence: TGTGCCAGTAGTATACAGGGAGCCTCTGGAAACACCATATATTTT. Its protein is CASSIQGASGNTIYF.

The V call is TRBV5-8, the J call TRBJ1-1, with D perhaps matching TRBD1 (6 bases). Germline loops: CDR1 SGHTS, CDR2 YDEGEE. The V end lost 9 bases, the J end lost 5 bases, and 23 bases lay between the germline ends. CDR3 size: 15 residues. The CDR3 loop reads CATYLLTGLRTEAFF. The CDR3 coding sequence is TGTGCCACCTACCTACTCACAGGGCTCCGGACTGAAGCTTTCTTT.

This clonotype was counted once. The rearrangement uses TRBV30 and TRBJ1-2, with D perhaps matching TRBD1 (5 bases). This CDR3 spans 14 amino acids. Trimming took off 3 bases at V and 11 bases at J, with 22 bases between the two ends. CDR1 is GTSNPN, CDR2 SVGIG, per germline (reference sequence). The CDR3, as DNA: TGTGCCTGGAGCGAAAGCCGCGGGGGATTTAGGTACACCTTC. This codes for CAWSESRGGFRYTF.

CDR3 coding DNA: TGTGCCAGCACCGGGACGGGGGGGCATGGCTACACCTTC. This translates into CASTGTGGHGYTF. The chain has TRBV6-1 and TRBJ1-2; D might be TRBD1 (6 bases). The germline CDR1 and CDR2 sequences are MNHNS and SASEGT. There are 13 residues in the CDR3. V lost 7 bases and J 6 bases, leaving 15 bases between the germline ends.

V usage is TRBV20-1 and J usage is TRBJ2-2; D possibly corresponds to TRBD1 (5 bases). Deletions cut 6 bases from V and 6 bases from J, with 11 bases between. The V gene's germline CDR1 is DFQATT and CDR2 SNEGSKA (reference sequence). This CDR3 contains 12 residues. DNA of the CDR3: TGCAGTGCCCGGTGGGGCCCCGGGGAGCTGTTTTTT. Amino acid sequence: CSARWGPGELFF.

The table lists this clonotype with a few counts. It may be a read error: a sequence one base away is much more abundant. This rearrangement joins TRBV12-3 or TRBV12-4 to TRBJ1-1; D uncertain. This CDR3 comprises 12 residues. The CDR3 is CASSLTNAEAFF. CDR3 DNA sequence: TGTGCCAGCAGTTTGACGAACGCTGAAGCTTTCTTT.

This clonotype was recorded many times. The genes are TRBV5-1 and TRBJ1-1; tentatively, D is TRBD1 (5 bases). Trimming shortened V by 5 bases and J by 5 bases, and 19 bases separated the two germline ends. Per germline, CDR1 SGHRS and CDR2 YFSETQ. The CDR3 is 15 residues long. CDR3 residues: CASRPTGVPGTEAFF. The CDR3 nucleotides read TGCGCCAGCAGACCGACGGGGGTCCCGGGGACTGAAGCTTTCTTT.

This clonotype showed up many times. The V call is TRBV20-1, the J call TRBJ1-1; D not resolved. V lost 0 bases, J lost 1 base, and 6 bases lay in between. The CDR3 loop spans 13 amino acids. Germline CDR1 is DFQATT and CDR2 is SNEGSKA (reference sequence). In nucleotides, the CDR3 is TGCAGTGCTAGAGAAGGAGGGAACACTGAAGCTTTCTTT. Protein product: CSAREGGNTEAFF.

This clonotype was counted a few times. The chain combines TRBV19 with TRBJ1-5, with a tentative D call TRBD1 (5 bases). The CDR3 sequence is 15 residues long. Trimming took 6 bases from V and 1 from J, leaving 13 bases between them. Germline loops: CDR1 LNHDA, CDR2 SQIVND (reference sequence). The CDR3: CASRPGTSSNQPQHF. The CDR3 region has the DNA TGTGCCAGTAGGCCCGGGACGAGCAGCAATCAGCCCCAGCATTTT.

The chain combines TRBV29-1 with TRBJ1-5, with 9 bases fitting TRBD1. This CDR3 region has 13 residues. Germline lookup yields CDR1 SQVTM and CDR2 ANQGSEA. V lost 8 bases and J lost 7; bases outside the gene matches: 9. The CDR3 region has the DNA TGCAGCTTCGGGACAGGGAATGGCCAGCCCCAGCATTTT. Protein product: CSFGTGNGQPQHF.

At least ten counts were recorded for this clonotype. CDR3 residues: CSASPPGTSNEQYF. CDR3 nucleotides: TGCAGTGCTTCTCCCCCCGGGACTAGCAACGAGCAGTACTTC. This chain joins TRBV20-1 and TRBJ2-7; 9 bases align to TRBD2. The CDR3 has 14 amino acids. V was clipped by 5 bases and J by 5 bases; unmatched bases: 10. Germline loops: CDR1 DFQATT, CDR2 SNEGSKA (reference sequence).

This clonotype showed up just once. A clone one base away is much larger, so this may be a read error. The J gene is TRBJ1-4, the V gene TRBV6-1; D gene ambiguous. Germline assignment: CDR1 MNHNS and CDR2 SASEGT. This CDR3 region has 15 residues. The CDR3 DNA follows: TGTGCCAGCAGTGTTTATTGGGTCCGCGAGGAAAAACTGTATTTT. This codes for CASSVYWVREEKLYF.

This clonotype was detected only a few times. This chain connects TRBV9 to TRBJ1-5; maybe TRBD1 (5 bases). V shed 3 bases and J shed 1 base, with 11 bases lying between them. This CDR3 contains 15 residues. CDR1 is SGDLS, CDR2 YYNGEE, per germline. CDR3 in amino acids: CASSEEGLSNQPQHF. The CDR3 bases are TGTGCCAGCAGCGAGGAGGGGCTAAGCAATCAGCCCCAGCATTTT.

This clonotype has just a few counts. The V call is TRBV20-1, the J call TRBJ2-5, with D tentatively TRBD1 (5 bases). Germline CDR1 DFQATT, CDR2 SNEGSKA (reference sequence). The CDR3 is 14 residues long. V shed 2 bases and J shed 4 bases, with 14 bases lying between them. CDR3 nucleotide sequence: TGCAGTGCTAGACGCCCAGGGCAGGGAGAGACCCAGTACTTC. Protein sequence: CSARRPGQGETQYF.

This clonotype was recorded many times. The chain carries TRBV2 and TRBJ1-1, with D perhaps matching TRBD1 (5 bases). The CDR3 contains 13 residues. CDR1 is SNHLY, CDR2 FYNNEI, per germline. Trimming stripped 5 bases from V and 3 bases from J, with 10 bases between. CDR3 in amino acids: CASSTSGYTEAFF. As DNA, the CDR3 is TGTGCCAGCAGTACTTCAGGGTACACTGAAGCTTTCTTT.

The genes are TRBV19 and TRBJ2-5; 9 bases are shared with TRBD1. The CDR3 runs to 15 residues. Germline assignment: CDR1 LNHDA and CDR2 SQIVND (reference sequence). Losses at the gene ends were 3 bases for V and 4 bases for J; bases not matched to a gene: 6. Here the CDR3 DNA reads TGTGCCAGTAGTATGGTGGGACAGGGAGGAGAGACCCAGTACTTC. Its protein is CASSMVGQGGETQYF.

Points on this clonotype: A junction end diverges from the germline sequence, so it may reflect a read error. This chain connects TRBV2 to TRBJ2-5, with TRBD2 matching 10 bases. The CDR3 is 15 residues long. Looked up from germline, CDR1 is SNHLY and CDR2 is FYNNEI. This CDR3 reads CASPLERGGVETRYF. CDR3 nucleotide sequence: TGCGCCAGCCCGCTGGAGCGGGGGGGCGTAGAGACCCGGTACTTC.

The CDR3 protein is CASSYRQGPYYGYTF. The DNA for the CDR3 is TGTGCCAGCAGTTACAGACAGGGGCCATACTATGGCTACACCTTC. The rearrangement uses TRBV6-5 and TRBJ1-2; 8 bases line up with TRBD1. This CDR3 spans 15 amino acids. Trimming took 2 bases from V and 3 from J; bases not matched to a gene: 5. Germline loops: CDR1 MNHEY, CDR2 SVGAGI.

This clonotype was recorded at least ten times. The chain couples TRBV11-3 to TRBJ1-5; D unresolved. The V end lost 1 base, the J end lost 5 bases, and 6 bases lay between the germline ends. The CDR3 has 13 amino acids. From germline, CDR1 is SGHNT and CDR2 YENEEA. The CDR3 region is CASSLGVYQPQHF. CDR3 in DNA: TGTGCCAGCAGCTTAGGGGTATATCAGCCCCAGCATTTT.

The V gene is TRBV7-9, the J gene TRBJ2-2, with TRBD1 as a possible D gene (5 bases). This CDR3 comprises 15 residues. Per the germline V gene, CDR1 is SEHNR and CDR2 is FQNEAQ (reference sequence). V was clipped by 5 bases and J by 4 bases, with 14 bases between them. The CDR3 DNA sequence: TGTGCCAGCAGCCCGTGGTCCCAGGGCACCGGGGAGCTGTTTTTT. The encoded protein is CASSPWSQGTGELFF.

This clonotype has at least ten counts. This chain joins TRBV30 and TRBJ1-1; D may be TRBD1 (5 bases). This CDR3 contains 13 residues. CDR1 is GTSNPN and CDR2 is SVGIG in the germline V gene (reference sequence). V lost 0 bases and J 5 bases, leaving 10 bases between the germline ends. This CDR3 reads CAWSVAGWTEAFF. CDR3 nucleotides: TGTGCCTGGAGTGTTGCAGGGTGGACTGAAGCTTTCTTT.

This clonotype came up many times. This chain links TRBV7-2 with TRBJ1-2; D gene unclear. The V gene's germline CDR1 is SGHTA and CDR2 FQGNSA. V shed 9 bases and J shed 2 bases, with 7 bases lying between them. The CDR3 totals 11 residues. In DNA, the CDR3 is TGTGCCAGTACAGAGAACTATGGCTACACCTTC. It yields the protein CASTENYGYTF.

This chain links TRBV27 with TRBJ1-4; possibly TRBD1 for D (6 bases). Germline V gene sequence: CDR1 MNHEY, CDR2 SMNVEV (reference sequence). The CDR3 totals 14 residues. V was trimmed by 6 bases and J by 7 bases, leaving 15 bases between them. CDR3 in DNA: TGTGCCAGCAGACCTACAGGGCTGGGTGAAAAACTGTTTTTT. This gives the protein CASRPTGLGEKLFF. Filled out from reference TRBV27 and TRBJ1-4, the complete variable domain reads EAQVTQNPRYLITVTGKKLTVTCSQNMNHEYMSWYRQDPGLGLRQIYYSMNVEVTDKGDVPEGYKVSRKEKRNFPLILESPSPNQTSLYFCASRPTGLGEKLFFGSGTQLSVL.